This T cell receptor beta chain was captured in a study of blood T cell repertoires in COVID-19. V shed 8 bases and J shed 5 bases, with 18 bases lying between them. In germline, CDR1 is WSHSY, CDR2 SAAADI. The CDR3 loop spans 14 amino acids. The assay was immunoSEQ multiplex PCR, and TCRdb's table has in-frame clones only and misses some. The sample consists of fewer than 250,000 clones, roughly 90% of them appearing once. Those enrolled, adults aged roughly 18 to 89 years, came from fewer than 25 US areas. Participant-reported clinical history was the basis for cohort assignment. The sequence was collected from a woman between 25 and 40 years old with acute COVID-19. The source material was PBMCs or T cells enriched from blood (not recorded which). The genes are TRBV10-2 and TRBJ1-2; D remains ambiguous. The CDR3 spells CASQPSAAIYGYTF. The CDR3 nucleotides read TGCGCCAGCCAACCATCGGCGGCTATATATGGCTACACCTTC.